This T cell receptor (beta chain) was observed in a study of cytomegalovirus exposure and HLA in healthy donors. Regarding the study as a whole: Sequencing depth across donors, presence/absence analyses assumed, was roughly uniform. Among the most significant clusters, several appeared linked to common viral pathogens in a later analysis.

A word on this clone: Antigen specificity is unknown.

The PCR made use of 60 Vbeta and 13 Jbeta primers. The repertoire was sequenced with immunoSEQ multiplex PCR; TCRdb's copy has only in-frame clones and lacks some. Of about 230,000 clones in the sample, over 75% were seen once. This CDR3 spans 15 amino acids. Unmatched junction bases numbered 6, after V lost 3 bases and J lost 5 bases. The germline V gene encodes CDR1 SGHRS and CDR2 YFSETQ. The source of this sequence is a boy under 18 in good health and CMV-seronegative. This chain uses TRBV5-1 with TRBJ1-1; 11 bases match TRBD1. Sequenced material: PBMCs. The CDR3 bases are TGCGCCAGCAGCTCACGGACAGGGGGCGAGACTGAAGCTTTCTTT. Encoded protein: CASSSRTGGETEAFF.